This T cell receptor (beta chain) came from a study of shared clonotypes between healthy human individuals. Sequenced by immunoSEQ multiplex PCR; TCRdb stores in-frame clones only, minus some. Of roughly 1.5 million clones listed, under 99% were seen once; the top ten hold roughly 0.42%. Per germline, CDR1 MNHEY and CDR2 SVGAGI. Trimming removed 5 bases from V and 0 bases from J, with 8 bases in between. The CDR3 is made up of 13 amino acids. Study outcomes and limitations: Sampling covered blood only; tissue repertoires likely differ.

As to this clone: Its antigen is unidentified.

Material for sequencing was naive CD4+ T cells sorted from blood. Subset meaning: CD45RA+ positively selected. This receptor was taken from a man aged 25-45 years in good health. The genes are TRBV6-5 and TRBJ2-7; no clear D. The CDR3 bases are TGTGCCAGCAGTCCCCCCAGCTCCTACGAGCAGTACTTC. Its translation is CASSPPSSYEQYF.